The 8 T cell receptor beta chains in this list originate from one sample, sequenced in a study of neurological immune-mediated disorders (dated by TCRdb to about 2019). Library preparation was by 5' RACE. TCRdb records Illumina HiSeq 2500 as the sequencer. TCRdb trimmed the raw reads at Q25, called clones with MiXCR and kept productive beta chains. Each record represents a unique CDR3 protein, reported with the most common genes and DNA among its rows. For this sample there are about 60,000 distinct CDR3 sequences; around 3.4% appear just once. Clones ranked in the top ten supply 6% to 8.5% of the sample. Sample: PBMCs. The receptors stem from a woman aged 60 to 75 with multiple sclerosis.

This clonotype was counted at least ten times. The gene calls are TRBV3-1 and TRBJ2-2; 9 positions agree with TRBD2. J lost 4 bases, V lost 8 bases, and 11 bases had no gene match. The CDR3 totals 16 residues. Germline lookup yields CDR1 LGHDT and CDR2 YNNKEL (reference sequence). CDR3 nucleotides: TGTGCCAGCTCCCCCGGGGCTAGCGGGACCACCGGGGAGCTGTTTTTT. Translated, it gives CASSPGASGTTGELFF. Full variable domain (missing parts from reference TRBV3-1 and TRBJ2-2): DTAVSQTPKYLVTQMGNDKSIKCEQNLGHDTMYWYKQDSKKFLKIMFSYNNKELIINETVPNRFSPKSPDKAHLNLHINSLELGDSAVYFCASSPGASGTTGELFFGEGSRLTVL.

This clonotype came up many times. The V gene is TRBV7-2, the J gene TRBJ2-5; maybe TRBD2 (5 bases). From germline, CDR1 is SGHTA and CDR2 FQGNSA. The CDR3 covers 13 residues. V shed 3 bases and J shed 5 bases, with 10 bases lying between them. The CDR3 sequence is CASSFGESETQYF. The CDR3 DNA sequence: TGTGCCAGCAGCTTCGGGGAGTCGGAGACCCAGTACTTC.

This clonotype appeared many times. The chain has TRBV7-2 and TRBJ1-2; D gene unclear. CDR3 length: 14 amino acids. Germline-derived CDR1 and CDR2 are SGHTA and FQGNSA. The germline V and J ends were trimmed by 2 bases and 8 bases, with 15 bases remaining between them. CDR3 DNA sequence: TGTGCCAGCAGCTTAAGTTGGTGGGCGAGGGGCTACACCTTC. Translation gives CASSLSWWARGYTF.

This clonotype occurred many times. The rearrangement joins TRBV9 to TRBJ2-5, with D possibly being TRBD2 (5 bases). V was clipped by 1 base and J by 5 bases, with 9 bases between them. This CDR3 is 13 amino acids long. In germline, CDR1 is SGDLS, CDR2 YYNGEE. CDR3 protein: CASSVTSTETQYF. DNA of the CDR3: TGTGCCAGCAGCGTAACTAGTACCGAGACCCAGTACTTC.

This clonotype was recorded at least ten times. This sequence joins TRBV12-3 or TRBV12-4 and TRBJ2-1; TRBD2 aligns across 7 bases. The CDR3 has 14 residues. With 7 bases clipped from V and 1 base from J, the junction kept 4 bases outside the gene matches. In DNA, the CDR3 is TGTGCCAGCAACGTGGGAGGGTCCTACAATGAGCAGTTCTTC. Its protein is CASNVGGSYNEQFF.

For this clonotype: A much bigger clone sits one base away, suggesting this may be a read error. DNA of the CDR3: TGTGCCAGCAGCCCTTCTAACCAAGGGACCCAGTACTTC. This codes for CASSPSNQGTQYF. The chain couples TRBV4-2 to TRBJ2-5; D is undetermined. The germline CDR1 and CDR2 sequences are LGHNA and YNFKEQ. The CDR3 is 13 residues long.

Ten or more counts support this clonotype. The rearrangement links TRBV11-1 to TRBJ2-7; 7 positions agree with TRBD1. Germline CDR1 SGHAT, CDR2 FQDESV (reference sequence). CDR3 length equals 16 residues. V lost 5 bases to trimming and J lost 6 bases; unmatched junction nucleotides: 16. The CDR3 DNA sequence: TGTGCCAGCAGCCCGCGCCGGGTGAGCGCAGGGGGCGAGCAGTACTTC. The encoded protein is CASSPRRVSAGGEQYF.

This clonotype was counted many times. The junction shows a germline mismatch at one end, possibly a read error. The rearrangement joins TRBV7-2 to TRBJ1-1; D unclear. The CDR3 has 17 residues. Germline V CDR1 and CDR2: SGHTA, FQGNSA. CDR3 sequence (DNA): TGTGCCAGCACGATCTCCTTCCGGGTCCGGCTGAACGCTGAAGCTTTCTTT. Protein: CASTISFRVRLNAEAFF.